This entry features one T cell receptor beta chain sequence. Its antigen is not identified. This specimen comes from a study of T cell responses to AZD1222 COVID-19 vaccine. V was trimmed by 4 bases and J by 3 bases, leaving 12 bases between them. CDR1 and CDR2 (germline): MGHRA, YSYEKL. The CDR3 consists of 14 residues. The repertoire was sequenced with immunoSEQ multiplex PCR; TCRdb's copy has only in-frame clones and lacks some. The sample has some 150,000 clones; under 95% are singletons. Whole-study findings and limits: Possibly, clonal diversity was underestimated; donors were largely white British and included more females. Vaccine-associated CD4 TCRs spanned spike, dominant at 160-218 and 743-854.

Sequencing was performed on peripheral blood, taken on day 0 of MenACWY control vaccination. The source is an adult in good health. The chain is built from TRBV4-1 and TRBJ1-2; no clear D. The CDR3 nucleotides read TGCGCCAGCAGCCTCTGGAACGGGGACTATGGCTACACCTTC. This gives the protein CASSLWNGDYGYTF.